Listed below are T cell receptor beta chains from one sample, sequenced in a study of T cell responses to AZD1222 COVID-19 vaccine. TCRdb's copy holds only in-frame clones and misses some; the assay was immunoSEQ multiplex PCR. The table records around 130,000 clones, approximately 91% of them present only once. This specimen consisted of peripheral blood, obtained on day 0 of AZD1222 vaccination. The receptors originated from an adult in good health. The CDR3 runs from the conserved cysteine through the conserved F or W. D genes are given only for firm matches. Clone size appears in some rows only: once, few, many, or a class for an expanded clone.

j_gene	v_gene	abundance	d_gene	CDR3aa	CDR3nt
TRBJ1-5	TRBV6-6	.	.	CASHIDRNQPQHF	TGTGCCAGCCACATTGACAGGAATCAGCCCCAGCATTTT
TRBJ2-5	TRBV28	.	TRBD1	CASSLSGGAETQYF	TGTGCCAGCAGTTTATCAGGGGGCGCCGAGACCCAGTACTTC
TRBJ2-7	TRBV7-9	.	TRBD1	CASSFDDRGEQYF	TGTGCCAGCAGCTTTGATGACAGGGGCGAGCAGTACTTC
TRBJ1-2	TRBV6-5	.	.	CASEPDVEGYTF	TGTGCCAGCGAACCAGACGTAGAAGGCTACACCTTC
TRBJ2-3	TRBV9	.	.	CASSVGGEVGTDTQYF	TGTGCCAGCAGCGTAGGGGGGGAGGTAGGCACAGATACGCAGTATTTT
TRBJ1-3	TRBV19	.	.	CASHAQGSGNTIYF	TGTGCCAGCCACGCTCAGGGCTCTGGAAACACCATATATTTT
TRBJ1-2	TRBV28	.	.	CASRGLSDPNYGYTF	TGTGCCAGCAGAGGACTCTCGGACCCCAACTATGGCTACACCTTC
TRBJ2-7	TRBV5-4	once	.	CASSLWRAYEQYF	TGTGCCAGCAGCTTGTGGAGGGCGTACGAGCAGTACTTC
TRBJ1-1	TRBV3-1/TRBV3-2	.	.	CASSQGWSVGEAFF	TGTGCCAGCAGCCAAGGATGGTCGGTAGGTGAAGCTTTCTTT
TRBJ1-2	TRBV5-1	.	.	CASSFDGYRPSRGYTF	TGCGCCAGCAGCTTCGACGGTTATAGGCCCTCTCGTGGCTACACCTTC
TRBJ1-4	TRBV5-1	.	TRBD1	CASSEQGALGEKLFF	TGCGCCAGCAGCGAACAGGGGGCATTGGGGGAAAAACTGTTTTTT
TRBJ1-1	TRBV5-6	.	TRBD1	CASSYPGGRGPDTEAFF	TGTGCCAGCAGCTATCCCGGGGGCAGGGGGCCGGACACTGAAGCTTTCTTT
TRBJ1-5	TRBV5-8	.	.	CTSSPDLGLGNQPQHF	TGTACCAGCAGCCCAGATCTAGGGTTGGGCAATCAGCCCCAGCATTTT
TRBJ1-1	TRBV5-1	.	.	CASSLHRDGVNTEAFF	TGCGCCAGCAGCTTGCACAGGGATGGTGTGAACACTGAAGCTTTCTTT
TRBJ2-1	TRBV27	.	.	CASSLSSSIYNEQFF	TGTGCCAGCAGTTTATCTTCTAGCATCTACAATGAGCAGTTCTTC
TRBJ1-2	TRBV2	.	.	CASSLFANYGYTF	TGTGCCAGCAGTCTGTTCGCCAACTATGGCTACACCTTC
TRBJ1-1	TRBV19	.	.	CASSQDWSGNTEAFF	TGTGCCAGTAGTCAGGACTGGAGCGGCAACACTGAAGCTTTCTTT
TRBJ2-7	TRBV4-2	.	.	CASSQDEVYEQYF	TGTGCCAGCAGCCAAGATGAAGTCTACGAGCAGTACTTC
TRBJ1-3	TRBV9	.	.	CASSPRLGSGNTIYF	TGTGCCAGCAGCCCCCGGTTAGGCTCTGGAAACACCATATATTTT
TRBJ2-7	TRBV25-1	.	TRBD2	CASSEFGAGEWSYEQYF	TGTGCCAGCAGTGAATTCGGGGCGGGAGAGTGGTCCTACGAGCAGTACTTC
TRBJ1-1	TRBV5-1	.	.	CASSLAGQGGTEAFF	TGCGCCAGCAGCTTGGCCGGGCAGGGTGGCACTGAAGCTTTCTTT
TRBJ2-7	TRBV7-8	.	.	CASSLELVGAYEQYF	TGTGCCAGCAGCTTAGAACTAGTGGGAGCCTACGAGCAGTACTTC
TRBJ1-1	TRBV4-1	.	TRBD1	CASSPRDRWGNTEAFF	TGCGCCAGCAGCCCCCGGGACAGGTGGGGGAACACTGAAGCTTTCTTT
TRBJ1-6	TRBV5-1	.	.	CASSKQTSGLVNSPLHF	TGCGCCAGCAGCAAACAAACCTCGGGACTCGTTAATTCACCCCTCCACTTT
TRBJ1-2	TRBV6-6	.	.	CASSFGSSANYGYTF	TGTGCCAGCAGTTTTGGGTCCTCAGCTAACTATGGCTACACCTTC
TRBJ2-1	TRBV4-1	.	.	CASSQILGDEQFF	TGCGCCAGCAGCCAAATTTTGGGGGATGAGCAGTTCTTC
TRBJ2-1	TRBV14	.	TRBD2	CASSQVPGLGDEQFF	TGTGCCAGCAGCCAAGTGCCGGGACTAGGCGATGAGCAGTTCTTC
TRBJ2-5	TRBV5-4	.	.	CASSLVQGAPGETQYF	TGTGCCAGCAGCTTGGTCCAGGGTGCCCCCGGGGAGACCCAGTACTTC
TRBJ2-3	TRBV6-1	.	TRBD2	CASSEWGVWASGDTQYF	TGTGCCAGCAGTGAATGGGGGGTTTGGGCTAGCGGGGATACGCAGTATTTT
TRBJ1-2	TRBV6-1	.	TRBD1	CASSERVAGTGGYGYTF	TGTGCCAGCAGTGAAAGGGTGGCGGGGACAGGGGGCTATGGCTACACCTTC
TRBJ2-5	TRBV10-3	.	.	CATSHHQSGETQYF	TGTGCCACCTCCCACCACCAATCCGGGGAGACCCAGTACTTC
TRBJ2-2	TRBV6-6	.	.	CASSYNRANTGELFF	TGTGCCAGCAGTTACAACAGGGCGAACACCGGGGAGCTGTTTTTT
TRBJ2-1	TRBV7-8	.	TRBD2	CASSLSGRDYNEQFF	TGTGCCAGCAGCTTATCCGGGAGGGACTACAATGAGCAGTTCTTC
TRBJ2-3	TRBV5-5	.	.	CASSFFTGNTDTQYF	TGTGCCAGCAGTTTTTTCACGGGGAACACAGATACGCAGTATTTT
TRBJ2-1	TRBV5-1	.	.	CASSWISDTNEQFF	TGCGCCAGCAGCTGGATTAGTGATACCAATGAGCAGTTCTTC
TRBJ1-5	TRBV28	.	.	CATNNNQPQHF	TGTGCCACCAACAACAATCAGCCCCAGCATTTT
TRBJ2-3	TRBV5-5	.	TRBD2	CASSRWTSRDTDTQYF	TGTGCCAGCAGTCGATGGACTAGCCGCGACACAGATACGCAGTATTTT
TRBJ1-6	TRBV10-3	.	.	CAISEGQSNSPLHF	TGTGCCATCAGTGAGGGACAGTCTAATTCACCCCTCCACTTT
TRBJ1-2	TRBV6-5	.	.	CASSYSYTSTNYGYTF	TGTGCCAGCAGTTACTCGTACACGTCTACCAACTATGGCTACACCTTC
TRBJ1-5	TRBV2	.	TRBD1	CASSVQGFSQPQHF	TGTGCCAGCAGTGTACAGGGGTTCAGCCAGCCCCAGCATTTT
TRBJ2-7	TRBV6-5	.	TRBD1	CASSSGTGRSEQYF	TGTGCCAGCAGTTCGGGGACAGGCCGGTCCGAGCAGTACTTC
TRBJ1-2	TRBV27	.	.	CASSTTAHYGYTF	TGTGCCAGCAGTACGACCGCCCACTATGGCTACACCTTC